A selection of T cell receptor beta chains follows, all from one sample in a study of cytomegalovirus exposure and HLA in healthy donors. Generated by immunoSEQ multiplex PCR, the TCRdb table keeps only in-frame clones and is missing some. There are 150,000 to 200,000 clones in the sample; roughly 86% occur only once, and roughly 1.9% lies in the top ten. The specimen was PBMCs. Receptors originate from a woman aged 18 to 35 in good health and CMV-seronegative. The CDR3 runs from the conserved cysteine through the conserved F or W. The order of the fields is clone size, V gene, J gene, D gene, CDR3 DNA, CDR3 protein. A D gene is named only where the DNA matches it firmly. Size is omitted from some rows. Given values are once, few, many or a class for expanded clones.

.	TRBV18	TRBJ1-3	TRBD1	TGTGCCAGCTCACCCAAACCGGGACAGGGAACTGGAAACACCATATATTTT	CASSPKPGQGTGNTIYF
.	TRBV9	TRBJ2-1	TRBD2	TGTGCCAGCAGCGTAGCTAGACTAGCGTATTACAATGAGCAGTTCTTC	CASSVARLAYYNEQFF
.	TRBV4-1	TRBJ1-4	TRBD1	TGCGCCAGCAGCCAAGGACAGGGGACTAATGAAAAACTGTTTTTT	CASSQGQGTNEKLFF
.	TRBV4-2	TRBJ2-3	.	TGTGCCAGCGGCGGGGGCCTTAGCACAGATACGCAGTATTTT	CASGGGLSTDTQYF
.	TRBV5-1	TRBJ1-5	.	TGCGCCAGCAGCTTGGACCCTAAGGGGCAGCCCCAGCATTTT	CASSLDPKGQPQHF
few	TRBV9	TRBJ1-2	.	TGTGCCAGCAGCGTAGAGGGCAGGGGAGACTATGGCTACACCTTC	CASSVEGRGDYGYTF
.	TRBV25-1	TRBJ2-2	.	TGTGCCAGCAGTGAATTTCAGGGGGGCAACACCGGGGAGCTGTTTTTT	CASSEFQGGNTGELFF
.	TRBV6-5	TRBJ2-3	TRBD2	TGTGCCAGCAGTTCACGACTAGCGGACCTCACAGATACGCAGTATTTT	CASSSRLADLTDTQYF
.	TRBV13	TRBJ2-5	.	TGTGCCAGCAGCTTACAGACAAAGGAGACCCAGTACTTC	CASSLQTKETQYF
.	TRBV5-1	TRBJ1-6	TRBD1	TGCGCCAGCAGCCAAGGGGACAGTCAATATAATTCACCCCTCCACTTT	CASSQGDSQYNSPLHF
once	TRBV11-1	TRBJ2-3	.	TGTGCCAGCAGCTTAAACTCCCTGGGTAGCCTGACAGATACGCAGTATTTT	CASSLNSLGSLTDTQYF
few	TRBV5-1	TRBJ2-3	TRBD2	TGCGCCAGCAATAGCGGGGCTATAGATACGCAGTATTTT	CASNSGAIDTQYF
once	TRBV5-1	TRBJ1-2	.	TGCGCCAGCAGCTTGGGGGTCGACTCGAGAGGCTACACCTTC	CASSLGVDSRGYTF
.	TRBV5-1	TRBJ1-1	TRBD1	TGCGCCAGCAGCTCCAACAGGGGTGACGCTTTCTTT	CASSSNRGDAFF
few	TRBV2	TRBJ1-5	TRBD1	TGTGCCAGCAGTACCGACAGGGGGAGCAATCAGCCCCAGCATTTT	CASSTDRGSNQPQHF
.	TRBV6-6	TRBJ1-2	.	TGTGCCAGCAGTTACTCGAAGGACAGCTATGGCTACACCTTC	CASSYSKDSYGYTF
.	TRBV6-1	TRBJ2-5	TRBD2	TGTGCCAGCAGTGAAGGCGGGGGGCCCTCAGAGACCCAGTACTTC	CASSEGGGPSETQYF
.	TRBV6-1	TRBJ2-1	TRBD1	TGTGCCAGCAGTGATGGGACAGACTTCTACAATGAGCAGTTCTTC	CASSDGTDFYNEQFF
.	TRBV6-1	TRBJ1-2	.	TGTGCCAGATATTTAAGGGGGGGGCCCTATGGCTACACCTTC	CARYLRGGPYGYTF
.	TRBV7-6	TRBJ2-2	.	TGTGCCAGCAGCGCGGGGACGGAGAACACCGGGGAGCTGTTTTTT	CASSAGTENTGELFF
.	TRBV6-5	TRBJ1-6	TRBD1	TGTGCCAGCAGTTACTCGCAGGACAGGAATTCACCCCTCCACTTT	CASSYSQDRNSPLHF
.	TRBV5-1	TRBJ1-6	.	TGCGCCAGCAGGTTAGACTTAAGCTCCTATAATTCACCCCTCCACTTT	CASRLDLSSYNSPLHF
.	TRBV30	TRBJ2-5	TRBD1	TGTGCCTGGAGTATAAAGGGGGCAAAAGAGACCCAGTACTTC	CAWSIKGAKETQYF
once	TRBV19	TRBJ1-1	.	TGTGCCAGTAGTATAGATGGGGCGATAATGAACACTGAAGCTTTCTTT	CASSIDGAIMNTEAFF
.	TRBV6-1	TRBJ1-2	.	TGTGCCAGCAGTGAATCTCCTAACTATGGCTACACCTTC	CASSESPNYGYTF
once	TRBV27	TRBJ1-2	TRBD1	TGTGCCAGCGCCTCCGGGACAGGGCACTATGGCTACACCTTC	CASASGTGHYGYTF
.	TRBV5-4	TRBJ2-7	.	TGTGCCAGCAGCTTGGGCGGTGGGGGCATGGACGAGCAGTACTTC	CASSLGGGGMDEQYF
.	TRBV7-9	TRBJ2-5	.	TGTGCCAGCAGCTTAGGGGCTAGCATGGAGACCCAGTACTTC	CASSLGASMETQYF
.	TRBV9	TRBJ2-5	.	TGTGCCAGCAGCGTAGAAGCGGGCTGGAAGGAAGAGACCCAGTACTTC	CASSVEAGWKEETQYF
.	TRBV4-2	TRBJ1-6	.	TGTGCCAGCAGCCAAGATATCAATAGCGCAGGGAGGAATTCACCCCTCCACTTT	CASSQDINSAGRNSPLHF
.	TRBV5-1	TRBJ1-1	.	TGCGCCAGCAGCTTGGTAGGAGGCGGGAGCACTGAAGCTTTCTTT	CASSLVGGGSTEAFF
once	TRBV9	TRBJ2-7	TRBD2	TGTGCCAGCAACCCGGGACTAGTCCTAGGGGACGAGCAGTACTTC	CASNPGLVLGDEQYF
.	TRBV2	TRBJ2-3	TRBD2	TGTGCCAGCAGTGTACTAGCGGGGGGCCAAGATACGCAGTATTTT	CASSVLAGGQDTQYF
.	TRBV9	TRBJ2-1	.	TGTGCCAGCAGCACGTTAGCCGGCCGGCACTACAATGAGCAGTTCTTC	CASSTLAGRHYNEQFF
.	TRBV30	TRBJ1-4	.	TGTGCCTGGAGTTCCGGGGGAGGTTTGGTCACCAATGAAAAACTGTTTTTT	CAWSSGGGLVTNEKLFF
.	TRBV9	TRBJ2-6	.	TGTGCCAGCAGCGCCGTAGCGACCTTGCCTGGGGCCAACGTCCTGACTTTC	CASSAVATLPGANVLTF
.	TRBV6-1	TRBJ2-1	.	TGTGCCAGCAGGTACTACAATGAGCAGTTCTTC	CASRYYNEQFF
.	TRBV15	TRBJ2-4	TRBD2	TGTGCCACCAGCAGAGATATCGGGACTACCAAAAACATTCAGTACTTC	CATSRDIGTTKNIQYF
.	TRBV5-1	TRBJ1-6	TRBD1	TGCGCCAGCAGCTTCGGACAGGCTAATTCACCCCTCCACTTT	CASSFGQANSPLHF
.	TRBV5-5	TRBJ2-5	.	TGTGCCAGCAGCTTGCTCTTCCAAGAGACCCAGTACTTC	CASSLLFQETQYF
.	TRBV29-1	TRBJ2-5	.	TGCAGCGCGGGACACCGGATGGTGGAGACCCAGTACTTC	CSAGHRMVETQYF
.	TRBV6-1	TRBJ1-6	TRBD1	TGTGCCAGCAGTTGGGGACAGCCGAATTCACCCCTCCACTTT	CASSWGQPNSPLHF
.	TRBV9	TRBJ2-7	.	TGTGCCAGCAGCGTATGGAGTAGCAGCTACGAGCAGTACTTC	CASSVWSSSYEQYF
once	TRBV5-1	TRBJ2-7	TRBD1	TGCGCCAGCAGCCCCAACCCGGACAGGGCGTCCTACGAGCAGTACTTC	CASSPNPDRASYEQYF
.	TRBV25-1	TRBJ1-2	TRBD1	TGTGCCAGCAGTCCGGACAGGGTCTCTCGGGGCTACACCTTC	CASSPDRVSRGYTF
once	TRBV2	TRBJ1-2	.	TGTGCCAGCAGTGAAAACGGGAGGGGCTATGGCTACACCTTC	CASSENGRGYGYTF
.	TRBV19	TRBJ2-7	TRBD2	TGTGCCAGTAGCCCTCCGGGGGGGTGGAACGAGCAGTACTTC	CASSPPGGWNEQYF